This T cell receptor (beta chain) was identified in a study of blood T cell repertoires in COVID-19. The assay was immunoSEQ multiplex PCR, and TCRdb's table has in-frame clones only and misses some. Among 150,000 to 200,000 clones listed, approximately 79% were seen once. The germline gives CDR1 SQVTM, CDR2 ANQGSEA. The CDR3 length is 13 residues. V shed 2 bases and J shed 4 bases, with 11 bases lying between them. Sequencing was carried out using peripheral blood. The sequence derives from a woman aged 60-75 years with COVID-19, enrolled during active disease. The chain links TRBV29-1 to TRBJ1-2; D ambiguous. CDR3 sequence reads: CSVETDRAYGYTF. CDR3 DNA: TGCAGCGTTGAAACAGACCGTGCCTATGGCTACACCTTC.